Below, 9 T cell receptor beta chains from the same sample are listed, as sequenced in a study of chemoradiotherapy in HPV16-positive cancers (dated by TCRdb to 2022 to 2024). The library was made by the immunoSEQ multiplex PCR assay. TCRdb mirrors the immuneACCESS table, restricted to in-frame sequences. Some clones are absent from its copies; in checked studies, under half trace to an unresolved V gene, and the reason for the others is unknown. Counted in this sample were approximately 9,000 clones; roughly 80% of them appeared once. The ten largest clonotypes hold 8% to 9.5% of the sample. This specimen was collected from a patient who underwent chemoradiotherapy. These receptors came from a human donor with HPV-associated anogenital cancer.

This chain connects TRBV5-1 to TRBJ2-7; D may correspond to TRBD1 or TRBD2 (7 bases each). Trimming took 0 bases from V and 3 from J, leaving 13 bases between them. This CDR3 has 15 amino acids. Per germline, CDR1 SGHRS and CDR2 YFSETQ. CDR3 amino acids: CASSLVQGGGYEQYF. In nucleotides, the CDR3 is TGCGCCAGCAGCTTGGTCCAGGGGGGGGGCTACGAGCAGTACTTC.

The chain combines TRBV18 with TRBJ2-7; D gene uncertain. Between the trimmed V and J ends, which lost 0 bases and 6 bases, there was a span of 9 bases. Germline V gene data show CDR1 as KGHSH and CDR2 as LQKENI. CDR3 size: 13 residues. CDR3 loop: CASSPPVGSEQYF. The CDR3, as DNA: TGTGCCAGCTCACCACCGGTAGGGTCCGAGCAGTACTTC. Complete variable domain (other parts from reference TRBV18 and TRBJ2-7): NAGVMQNPRHLVRRRGQEARLRCSPMKGHSHVYWYRQLPEEGLKFMVYLQKENIIDESGMPKERFSAEFPKEGPSILRIQQVVRGDSAAYFCASSPPVGSEQYFGPGTRLTVT.

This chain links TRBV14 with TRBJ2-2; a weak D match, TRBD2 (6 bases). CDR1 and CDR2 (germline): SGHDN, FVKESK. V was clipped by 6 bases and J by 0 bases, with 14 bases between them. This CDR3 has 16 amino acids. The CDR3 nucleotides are TGTGCCAGCAGACCGGGACTGATCGCGAACACCGGGGAGCTGTTTTTT. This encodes CASRPGLIANTGELFF.

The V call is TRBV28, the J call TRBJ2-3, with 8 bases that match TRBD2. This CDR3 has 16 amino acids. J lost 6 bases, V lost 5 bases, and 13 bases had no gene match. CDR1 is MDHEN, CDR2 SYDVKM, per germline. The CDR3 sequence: CASSPQVAGTRDTQYF. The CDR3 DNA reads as TGTGCCAGCAGTCCCCAAGTAGCGGGAACCCGGGATACGCAGTATTTT.

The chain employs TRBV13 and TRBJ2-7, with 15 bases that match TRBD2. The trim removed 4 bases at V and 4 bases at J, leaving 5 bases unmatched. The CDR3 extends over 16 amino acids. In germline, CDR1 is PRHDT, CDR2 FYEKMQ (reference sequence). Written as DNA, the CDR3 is TGTGCCAGCAGCTCCGGACTAGCGGGAGGGCCGTACGAGCAGTACTTC. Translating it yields CASSSGLAGGPYEQYF.

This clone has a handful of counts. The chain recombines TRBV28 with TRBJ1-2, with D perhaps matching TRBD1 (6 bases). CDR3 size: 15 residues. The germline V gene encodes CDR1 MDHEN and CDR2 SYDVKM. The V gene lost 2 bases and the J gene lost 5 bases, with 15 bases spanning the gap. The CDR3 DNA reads TGTGCCAGCAGTTTAAGGCAGGACAGTTTATATGGCTACACCTTC. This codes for CASSLRQDSLYGYTF.

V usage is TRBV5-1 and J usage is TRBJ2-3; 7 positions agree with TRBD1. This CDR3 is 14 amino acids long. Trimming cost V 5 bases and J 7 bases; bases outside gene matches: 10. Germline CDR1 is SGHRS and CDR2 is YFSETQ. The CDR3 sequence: CASRMWDSPNTQYF. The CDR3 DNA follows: TGCGCCAGCAGGATGTGGGACAGTCCAAATACGCAGTATTTT.

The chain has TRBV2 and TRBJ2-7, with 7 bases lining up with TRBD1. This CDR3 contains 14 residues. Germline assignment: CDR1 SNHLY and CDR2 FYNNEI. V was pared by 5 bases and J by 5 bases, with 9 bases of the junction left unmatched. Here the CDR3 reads CASSQRTGFHEQYF. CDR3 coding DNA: TGTGCCAGCAGTCAAAGGACAGGTTTCCACGAGCAGTACTTC.

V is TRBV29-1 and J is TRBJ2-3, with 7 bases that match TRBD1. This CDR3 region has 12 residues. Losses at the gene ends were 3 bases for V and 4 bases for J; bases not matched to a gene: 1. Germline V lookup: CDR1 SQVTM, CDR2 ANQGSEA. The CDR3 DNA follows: TGCAGCGTTGAGACAGGGCCAGATACGCAGTATTTT. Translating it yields CSVETGPDTQYF.